This entry features one T cell receptor beta chain sequence. The CDR3 totals 16 residues. Germline V gene data show CDR1 as SGHRS and CDR2 as YFSETQ. V lost 4 bases, J lost 4 bases, and 9 bases stayed unmatched. The sample belongs to a study of blood T cell repertoires in COVID-19. Across the study: Nucleic acid was either cDNA or gDNA, and it came from T cells, B-cell-depleted T cells, or PBMCs.

TCRdb's table, derived via immunoSEQ multiplex PCR, lists solely in-frame clones and lacks some. Here the sample spans 300,000 to 350,000 clones, 87% being singletons. Ages ranged from about 18 to 100 years, with residence in 20 to 30 US areas. Cohorts were assigned according to the clinical history that participants reported. This chain links TRBV5-1 with TRBJ2-5; 11 positions match TRBD2. The origin of this receptor is a young woman who had recovered from COVID-19. The specimen was PBMCs or T cells enriched from blood (not recorded which). Written as DNA, the CDR3 is TGCGCCAGCAGCCCCCGAATAGCGGGGGGGGGAGAGACCCAGTACTTC. This codes for CASSPRIAGGGETQYF.